Listed below are T cell receptor beta chains from one sample, sequenced in a study of T cells in Graves' hyperthyroidism and ophthalmopathy. TCRdb analysed the multiplex PCR reads with MiXCR anew, one entry per CDR3 protein. This repertoire shows 150,000 or so distinct CDR3 sequences, roughly a fifth found once; its top ten account for more than 60%. Source material: blood. Source of these receptors: a woman in her 50s with Graves' hyperthyroidism that later progressed to Graves' ophthalmopathy. The CDR3 runs from the conserved cysteine through the conserved F or W. D genes are given only for firm matches. Not every row has a clone size; where given, it reads once, few, many or a size class.

>TRBJ2-7|TRBD2|many|TRBV5-1
TGCGCCAGCAGACGGGAAGCGGGAGGGGATAGGGAGCAGTACTTC
CASRREAGGDREQYF
>TRBJ2-7|TRBD1|many|TRBV6-2/TRBV6-3
TGTGCCAGCAGTAAAACAGGGGTCTACGAGCAGTACTTC
CASSKTGVYEQYF
>TRBJ2-1|-|few|TRBV6-1
TGTGCCAGCAGTTCCTTGACCGGGGCCGGGAATGAGCAGTTCTTC
CASSSLTGAGNEQFF
>TRBJ1-5|TRBD1|many|TRBV3-1
TGTGCCAGCAGCCAAGATTCAAGGGGGCCCCATCAGCCCCAGCATTTT
CASSQDSRGPHQPQHF
>TRBJ2-7|-|many|TRBV10-3
TGTGCCATCAGTGACAAGTTCGAGCAGTACTTC
CAISDKFEQYF
>TRBJ1-2|-|few|TRBV28
TGTGCCACCTCGTGGTATGGCTACACCTTC
CATSWYGYTF
>TRBJ2-1|-|-|TRBV29-1
TGCAGCTTCAGGGGCTTCTACAATGAGCAGTTCTTC
CSFRGFYNEQFF
>TRBJ1-2|-|many|TRBV30
TGTGCCTGGACCATGGGGGCAGACTATGGCTACACCTTC
CAWTMGADYGYTF
>TRBJ2-7|TRBD2|-|TRBV20-1
TGCAGTGCTCCGAAAGCGGGACTCTACGAGCAGTACTTC
CSAPKAGLYEQYF
>TRBJ2-7|-|few|TRBV11-1
TGTGCCAGCAGCTTAGGGCCCTCTAGCGAGAGCTCCTACGAGCAGTACTTC
CASSLGPSSESSYEQYF
>TRBJ2-1|TRBD1|many|TRBV6-2/TRBV6-3
TGTGCCAGCGTCTACCGGGACAGGCCCTACAATGAGCAGTTCTTC
CASVYRDRPYNEQFF
>TRBJ1-5|-|many|TRBV28
TGTGCCAGCAGTCTTATCCTCAGCAATCAGCCCCAGCATTTT
CASSLILSNQPQHF
>TRBJ1-1|-|-|TRBV28
TGTGCCAGCATAGGGAACACTGAAGCTTTCTTT
CASIGNTEAFF
>TRBJ1-1|-|many|TRBV30
TGTGCCTGGAGCAGGGTGCAGGGCACTGAAGCTTTCTTT
CAWSRVQGTEAFF
>TRBJ2-1|TRBD1|few|TRBV12-3/TRBV12-4
TGTGCCAGCAGTTTTGGACAGGGGGCGGGCAATGAGCAGTTCTTC
CASSFGQGAGNEQFF
>TRBJ2-7|-|-|TRBV5-5
TGTGCCAGCAGCTTGGCCTTCGGTGAGCAGTACTTC
CASSLAFGEQYF
>TRBJ2-1|-|few|TRBV7-3
TGTGCCAGCAGCTTAGCAGGGGCCAATAGTGAGCAGTTCTTC
CASSLAGANSEQFF
>TRBJ2-7|TRBD1|many|TRBV2
TGTGCCAGCAGTGTTAGACAGGGGAAGGACGAGCAGTACTTC
CASSVRQGKDEQYF
>TRBJ1-5|-|many|TRBV6-1
TGTGCCAGCCCGGGTGGCCGCCCTTCCAGCGTCAGCAATCAGCCCCAGCATTTT
CASPGGRPSSVSNQPQHF
>TRBJ2-6|-|-|TRBV7-9
TGTGCCAGTAGTTCCAGACAGGCTGAGGCCAACGTCCTGACTTTC
CASSSRQAEANVLTF
>TRBJ2-5|TRBD1|many|TRBV28
TGTGCCAGCAGTTTAATGGTTGCAGGGGGCGGGCAAGAGACCCAGTACTTC
CASSLMVAGGGQETQYF
>TRBJ2-1|TRBD2|-|TRBV18
TGTGCCAGCTCAGGGCTAGCGGGAGGTTACAATGAGCAGTTCTTC
CASSGLAGGYNEQFF
>TRBJ2-7|TRBD1|many|TRBV5-1
TGCGCCAGCAGCTTGGGGGGGACAGGGTGGAGCAACGAGCAGTACTTC
CASSLGGTGWSNEQYF
>TRBJ1-4|-|-|TRBV6-1
TGTGCCAGCAGATCCGGGACATGGAGATTTGAAAAACTGTTTTTT
CASRSGTWRFEKLFF
>TRBJ1-6|TRBD1|many|TRBV28
TGTGCCAGCAGCATTCACGGGACAGGAGGTTCACCCCTCCACTTT
CASSIHGTGGSPLHF
>TRBJ2-3|-|few|TRBV4-1
TGCGCCAGCAGGGGGTCGATGGAAACGGGGTTAGACACAGATACGCAGTATTTT
CASRGSMETGLDTDTQYF
>TRBJ1-1|-|many|TRBV30
TGTGCCTGGAGTCAAAGGAGCACTGAAGCTTTCTTT
CAWSQRSTEAFF
>TRBJ1-1|-|-|TRBV10-3
TGTGCCACCAGTGGAGGAAAGAGTGAAGCTTTCTTT
CATSGGKSEAFF
>TRBJ1-5|TRBD1|many|TRBV28
TGTGCCAGCAAACAGGGGGCGGGCGTTCAGCCCCAGCATTTT
CASKQGAGVQPQHF
>TRBJ2-3|-|few|TRBV7-6
TGTGCTAGCAGTCGCGGCAGGGGTACAGATACGCAGTATTTT
CASSRGRGTDTQYF
>TRBJ2-1|-|many|TRBV29-1
TGCAGCGTTGGCAGGGCCCCATCCTACAATGAGCAGTTCTTC
CSVGRAPSYNEQFF
>TRBJ2-3|-|-|TRBV25-1
TGTGCCAGCAGTGAATTTGGCCAGGGGAGGACAGATACGCAGTATTTT
CASSEFGQGRTDTQYF
>TRBJ1-2|TRBD1|many|TRBV28
TGTGCCAGCAACTTACAGGGGGCGGGAGGCTACACCTTC
CASNLQGAGGYTF
>TRBJ2-6|TRBD1|-|TRBV19
TGTGCCAGTAGTGACCGTAGGACAGGGGGAACTGGGGCCAACGTCCTGACTTTC
CASSDRRTGGTGANVLTF
>TRBJ1-5|-|many|TRBV6-6
TGTGCCAGCAGTTACTCGCGGGGTCCAAATCAGCCCCAGCATTTT
CASSYSRGPNQPQHF
>TRBJ1-6|-|few|TRBV12-3/TRBV12-4
TGTGCCAGCAGCCGGCATAATTCACCCCTCCACTTT
CASSRHNSPLHF
>TRBJ2-3|-|-|TRBV9
TGTGCCAGCAGCATGAGTTGGACAGATACGCAGTATTTT
CASSMSWTDTQYF